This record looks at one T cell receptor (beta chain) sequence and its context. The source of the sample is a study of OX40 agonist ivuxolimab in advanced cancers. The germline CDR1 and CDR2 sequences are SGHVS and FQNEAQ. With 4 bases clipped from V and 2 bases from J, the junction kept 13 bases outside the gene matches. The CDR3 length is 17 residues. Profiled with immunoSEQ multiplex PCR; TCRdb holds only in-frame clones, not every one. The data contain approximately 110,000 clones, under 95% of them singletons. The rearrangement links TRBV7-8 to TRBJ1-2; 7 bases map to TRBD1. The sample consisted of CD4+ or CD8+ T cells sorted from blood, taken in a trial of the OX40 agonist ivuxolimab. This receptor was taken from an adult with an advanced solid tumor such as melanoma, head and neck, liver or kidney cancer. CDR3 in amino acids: CASSSLGLPGGNYGYTF. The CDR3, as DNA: TGTGCCAGCAGCTCGTTAGGACTACCAGGGGGGAACTATGGCTACACCTTC.